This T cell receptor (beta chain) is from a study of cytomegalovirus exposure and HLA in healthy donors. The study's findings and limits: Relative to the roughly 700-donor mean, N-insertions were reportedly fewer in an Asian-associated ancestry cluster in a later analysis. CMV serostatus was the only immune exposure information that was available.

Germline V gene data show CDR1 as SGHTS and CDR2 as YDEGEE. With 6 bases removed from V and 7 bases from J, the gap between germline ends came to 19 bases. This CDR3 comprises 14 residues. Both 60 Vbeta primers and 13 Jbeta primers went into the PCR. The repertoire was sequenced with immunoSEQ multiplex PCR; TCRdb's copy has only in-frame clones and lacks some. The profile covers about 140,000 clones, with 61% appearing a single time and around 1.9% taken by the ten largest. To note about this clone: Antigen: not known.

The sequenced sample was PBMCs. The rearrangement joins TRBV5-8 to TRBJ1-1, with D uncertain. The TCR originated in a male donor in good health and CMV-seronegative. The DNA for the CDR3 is TGTGCCAGCACCTGGCCCGGGAGGAGAGGTGAAGCTTTCTTT. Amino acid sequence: CASTWPGRRGEAFF.